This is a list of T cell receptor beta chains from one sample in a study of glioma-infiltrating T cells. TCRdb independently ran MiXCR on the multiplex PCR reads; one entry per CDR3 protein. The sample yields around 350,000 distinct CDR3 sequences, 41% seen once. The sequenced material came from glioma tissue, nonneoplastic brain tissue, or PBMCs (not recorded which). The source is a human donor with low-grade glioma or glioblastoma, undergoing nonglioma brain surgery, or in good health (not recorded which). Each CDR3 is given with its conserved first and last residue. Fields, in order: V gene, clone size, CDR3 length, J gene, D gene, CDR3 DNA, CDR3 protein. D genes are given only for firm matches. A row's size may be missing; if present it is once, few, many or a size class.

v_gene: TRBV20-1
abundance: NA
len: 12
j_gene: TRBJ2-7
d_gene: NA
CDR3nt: TGCAGTGCCCCGGACAGCTCCTACGAGCAGTACTTC
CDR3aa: CSAPDSSYEQYF

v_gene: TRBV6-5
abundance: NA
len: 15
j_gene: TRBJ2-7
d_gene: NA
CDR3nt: TGTGCCAGCAGGGTGGAAGGCACCGATTCCTACGAGCAGTACTTC
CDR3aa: CASRVEGTDSYEQYF

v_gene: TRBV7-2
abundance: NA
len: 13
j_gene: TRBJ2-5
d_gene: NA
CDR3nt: TGTGCCAGCAGCCCCGGGACAAAAGGGACCCAGTACTTC
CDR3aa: CASSPGTKGTQYF

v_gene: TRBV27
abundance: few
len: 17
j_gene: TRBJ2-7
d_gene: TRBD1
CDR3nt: TGTGCCAGCAGTTTATCGGGGGGACAGGGAGGCTCCTACGAGCAGTACTTC
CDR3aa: CASSLSGGQGGSYEQYF

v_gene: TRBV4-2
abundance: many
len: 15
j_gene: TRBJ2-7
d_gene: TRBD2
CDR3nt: TGTGCCAGCAGCCGAGAGCGGGAGGGCCAGTACGAGCAGTACTTC
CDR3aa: CASSREREGQYEQYF

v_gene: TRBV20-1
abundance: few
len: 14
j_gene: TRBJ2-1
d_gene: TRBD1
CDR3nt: TGCAGTGCTATCCGGGACAGGGGTTACAATGAGCAGTTCTTC
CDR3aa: CSAIRDRGYNEQFF

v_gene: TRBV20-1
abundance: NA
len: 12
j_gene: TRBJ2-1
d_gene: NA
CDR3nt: TGCAGTGCTCTAGAGGGGGACAATGAGCAGTTCTTC
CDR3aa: CSALEGDNEQFF

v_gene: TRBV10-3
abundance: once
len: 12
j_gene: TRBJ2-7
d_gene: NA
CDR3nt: TGTGCCAGTGGCGGGACATCCTACGAGCAGTACTTC
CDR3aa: CASGGTSYEQYF

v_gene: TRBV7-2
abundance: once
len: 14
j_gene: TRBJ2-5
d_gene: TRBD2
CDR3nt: TGTGCCAGCAGCTTGAGCGGGGCTCCGGAGACCCAGTACTTC
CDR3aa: CASSLSGAPETQYF

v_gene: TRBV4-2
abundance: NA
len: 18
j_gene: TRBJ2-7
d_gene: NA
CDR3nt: TGTGCCAGCAGCCAAGTGGTCGGGGGACCCGCGAGCTCCTACGAGCAGTACTTC
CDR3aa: CASSQVVGGPASSYEQYF

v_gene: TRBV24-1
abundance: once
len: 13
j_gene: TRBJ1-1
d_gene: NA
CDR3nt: TGTGCCACCAGTGCGTCCGGGGGAACTGGAGCTTTCTTT
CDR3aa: CATSASGGTGAFF

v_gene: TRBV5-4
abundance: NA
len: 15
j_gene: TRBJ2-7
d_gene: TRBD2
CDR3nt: TGTGCCAGCAGCTTGGGGTTAGCGGGACTGGAGGAGCAGTACTTC
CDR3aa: CASSLGLAGLEEQYF

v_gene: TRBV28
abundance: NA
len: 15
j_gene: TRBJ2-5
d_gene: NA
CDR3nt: TGTGCCAGCAGTTCCAAGGAATGGTACCAAGAGACCCAGTACTTC
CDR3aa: CASSSKEWYQETQYF

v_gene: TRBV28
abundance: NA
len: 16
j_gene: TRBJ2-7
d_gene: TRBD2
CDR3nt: TGTGCCAGCAGGCCACTAACTAGCGCGCCGACCTACGAGCAGTACTTC
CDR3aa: CASRPLTSAPTYEQYF

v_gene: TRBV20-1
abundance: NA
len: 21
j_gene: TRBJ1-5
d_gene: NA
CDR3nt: TGCAGTGCTAGAGAAGAGGCAGGGGCCCTTCTGAAGTCATATAGCAATCAGCCCCAGCATTTT
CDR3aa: CSAREEAGALLKSYSNQPQHF

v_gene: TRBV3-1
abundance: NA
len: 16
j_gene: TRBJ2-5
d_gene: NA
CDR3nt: TGTGCCAGCAGCGTGGGAATGGGGGCTCGCGTCGAGACCCAGTACTTC
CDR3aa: CASSVGMGARVETQYF

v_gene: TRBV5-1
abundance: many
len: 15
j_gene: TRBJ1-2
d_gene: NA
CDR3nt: TGCGCCAGCAGCTACGGACGGATTACTAACTATGGCTACACCTTC
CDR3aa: CASSYGRITNYGYTF

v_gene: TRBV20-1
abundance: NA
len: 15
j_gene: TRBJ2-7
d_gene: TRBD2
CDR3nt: TGCAGTGCTAGTGAACCCCTAGCGGGAGTGGGGGAGCAGTACTTC
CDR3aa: CSASEPLAGVGEQYF

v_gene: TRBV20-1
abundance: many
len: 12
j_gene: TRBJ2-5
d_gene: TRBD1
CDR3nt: TGCAGTGCTAGTTACCCAGGGGGAACCCAGTACTTC
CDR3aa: CSASYPGGTQYF

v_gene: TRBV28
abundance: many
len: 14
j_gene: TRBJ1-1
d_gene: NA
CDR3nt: TGTGCCATCGCTGCAGCCCAAGCGAACACTGAAGCTTTCTTT
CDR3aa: CAIAAAQANTEAFF

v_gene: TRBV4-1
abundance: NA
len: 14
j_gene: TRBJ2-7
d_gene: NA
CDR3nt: TGCGCCAGCAGCCTGAACACCCTTTGGGACGAGCAGTACTTC
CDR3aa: CASSLNTLWDEQYF

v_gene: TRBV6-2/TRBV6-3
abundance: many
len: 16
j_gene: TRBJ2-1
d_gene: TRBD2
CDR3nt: TGTGCCAGCAGTTACGGTACTAGCGGGGCAGGCTATGAGCAGTTCTTC
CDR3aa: CASSYGTSGAGYEQFF

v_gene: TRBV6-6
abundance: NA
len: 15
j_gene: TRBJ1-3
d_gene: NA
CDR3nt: TGTGCCAGCAGTTACAGGGGGACGGTCGGAAACACCATATATTTT
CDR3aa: CASSYRGTVGNTIYF

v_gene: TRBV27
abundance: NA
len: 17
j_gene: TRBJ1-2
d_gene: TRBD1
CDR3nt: TGTGCCAGCAGTCGAACTGCCGCGGGGCGCGACAGGGATGGCTACACCTTC
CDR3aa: CASSRTAAGRDRDGYTF

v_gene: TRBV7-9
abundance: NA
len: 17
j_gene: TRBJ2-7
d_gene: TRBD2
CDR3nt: TGTGCCAGCAGTCGCTCCGGGACTAGCGTCAAACCCTACGAGCAGTACTTC
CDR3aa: CASSRSGTSVKPYEQYF

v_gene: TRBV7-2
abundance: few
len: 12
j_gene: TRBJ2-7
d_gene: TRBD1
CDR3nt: TGTGCCAGCAGCCGGGACAGTAGCGAGCAGTACTTC
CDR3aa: CASSRDSSEQYF

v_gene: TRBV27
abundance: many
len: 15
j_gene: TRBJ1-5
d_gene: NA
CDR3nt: TGTGCCAGCAGCCGAATGGGGGGTAGCAATCAGCCCCAGCATTTT
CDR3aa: CASSRMGGSNQPQHF

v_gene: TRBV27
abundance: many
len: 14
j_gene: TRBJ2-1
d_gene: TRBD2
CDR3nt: TGTGCCAGCACGGGACTAGCGGGCCGGGGTGAGCAGTTCTTC
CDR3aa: CASTGLAGRGEQFF

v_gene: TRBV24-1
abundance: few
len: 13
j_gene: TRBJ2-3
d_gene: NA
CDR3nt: TGTGCCACCAGTGACTCGGACGGAGGTACGCAGTATTTT
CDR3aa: CATSDSDGGTQYF

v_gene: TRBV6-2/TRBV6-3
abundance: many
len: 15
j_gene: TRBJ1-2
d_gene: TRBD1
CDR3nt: TGTGCCAGCAGTGATTACAGGGGATCCTACTATGGCTACACCTTC
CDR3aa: CASSDYRGSYYGYTF

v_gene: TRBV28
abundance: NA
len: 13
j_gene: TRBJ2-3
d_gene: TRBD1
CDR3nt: TGTGCCAGCAGTTTGACAGGGGAAGATACGCTGTATTTT
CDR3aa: CASSLTGEDTLYF

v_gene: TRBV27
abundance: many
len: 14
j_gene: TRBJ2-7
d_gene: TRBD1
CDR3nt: TGTGCCAGCAGTCCGACAGGGATTCCTACCGAGCAGTACTTC
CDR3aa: CASSPTGIPTEQYF

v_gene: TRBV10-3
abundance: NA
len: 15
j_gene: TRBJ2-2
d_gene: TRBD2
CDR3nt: TGTGCCATCAGCCAGACTAGCGGGAGAGCCGGGGAGCTGTTTTTT
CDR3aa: CAISQTSGRAGELFF

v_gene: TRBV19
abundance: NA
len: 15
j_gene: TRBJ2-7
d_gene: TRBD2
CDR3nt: TGTGCCAGTAGCCTCAGCGGGAGGAGCTCCTACGAGCAGTACTTC
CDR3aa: CASSLSGRSSYEQYF

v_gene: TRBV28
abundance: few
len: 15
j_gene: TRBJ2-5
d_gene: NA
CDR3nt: TGTGCCAGCAGCCCCGGGACCCGCAGGTATCGGACCCAGTACTTC
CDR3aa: CASSPGTRRYRTQYF

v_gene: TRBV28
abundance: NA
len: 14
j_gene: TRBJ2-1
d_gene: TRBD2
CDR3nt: TGTGCCAGCAGTAAAACTAGCGGGACCAATGAGCAGTTCTTC
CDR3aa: CASSKTSGTNEQFF

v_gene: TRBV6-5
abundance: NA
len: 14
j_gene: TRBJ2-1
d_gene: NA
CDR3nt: TGTGCCAGCAGTTACGTAGCGGACATCGGTGAGCAGTTCTTC
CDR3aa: CASSYVADIGEQFF

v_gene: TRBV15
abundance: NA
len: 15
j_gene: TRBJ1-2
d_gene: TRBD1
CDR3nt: TGTTCCACCAGCATCACGAAACAGGGGGTCTATGGCTACACCTTC
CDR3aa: CSTSITKQGVYGYTF

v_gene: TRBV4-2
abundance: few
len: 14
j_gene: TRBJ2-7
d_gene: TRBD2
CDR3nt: TGTGCCAGCAGCCTAGGGACTAGCGACTACGAGCAGTACTTC
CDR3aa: CASSLGTSDYEQYF

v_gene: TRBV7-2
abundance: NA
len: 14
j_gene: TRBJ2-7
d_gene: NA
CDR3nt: TGTGCCAGCAGCTTAGGGTATAGGGCCCCCGAGCAGTACTTC
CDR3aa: CASSLGYRAPEQYF

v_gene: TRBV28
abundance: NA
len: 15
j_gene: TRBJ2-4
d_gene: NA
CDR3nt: TGTGCCAGCAGCCCCCCCCGGAGGGGCGGGGACATTCAGTACTTC
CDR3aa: CASSPPRRGGDIQYF

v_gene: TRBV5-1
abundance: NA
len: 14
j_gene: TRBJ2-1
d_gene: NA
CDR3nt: TGCGCCAGCAGCTTGGACAGGATATACAATGAGCAGTTCTTC
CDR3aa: CASSLDRIYNEQFF